These 27 T cell receptor beta chains were all obtained from the same sample, sequenced in a study of T cell clonality in common variable immunodeficiency. Findings and limits, study-wide: Common variable immunodeficiency TCR beta sequences reportedly had fewer deletions and N-nucleotide insertions.

The assay was immunoSEQ multiplex PCR, and TCRdb's table has in-frame clones only and misses some. Sampling found about 34,000 clones, none seen once. No antigen has been assigned to these receptors. Sequenced material: peripheral blood mononuclear cells. Every receptor here comes from a human donor with common variable immunodeficiency.

As for this clone: The read ends 3 residues shy of where the CDR3 ends; the end is completed using the germline J gene. V and J are TRBV2 and TRBJ1-6; 8 nucleotides agree with TRBD1. J lost 7 bases, V lost 2 bases, and 1 base had no gene match. Germline assignment: CDR1 SNHLY and CDR2 FYNNEI. The length of the CDR3 is 14 residues. CDR3 DNA, as far as it was read: TGTGCCAGCAGTGAACAGGGGGCGAATTCACCC. It translates to CASSEQGANSP. The whole CDR3 reads CASSEQGANSPLHF.

Regarding this clone: Read sequence stops 3 residues before the CDR3 end, and the germline J gene provides the missing end. The chain is built from TRBV5-1 and TRBJ2-3; no clear D gene. The CDR3 has 13 residues. Germline-derived CDR1 and CDR2 are SGHRS and YFSETQ. V was cut by 4 bases and J by 2 bases, with 8 bases left in between. The CDR3 region is CASSPRLTDTQYF. The part of the CDR3 DNA that was read is TGCGCCAGCAGCCCCAGACTCACAGATACG.

This clone was detected ten times or more. The read ends 3 residues shy of where the CDR3 ends; the end is completed using the germline J gene. The chain uses TRBV20-1 and TRBJ1-2; 10 nucleotides match TRBD1. The germline CDR1 and CDR2 sequences are DFQATT and SNEGSKA (reference sequence). The CDR3 extends over 12 amino acids. CDR3 DNA, as far as it was read: TGCAGTGCTAGAGAAGGGACAGGGGAC. Translating gives CSAREGTGD. In full, the CDR3 reads CSAREGTGDYTF.

This clone came up a few times. The missing CDR3 end, 3 residues past where the read stops, is filled in from the germline J gene. The chain is built from TRBV6-2 or TRBV6-3 and TRBJ2-7; maybe TRBD2 (5 bases). Between the trimmed V and J ends, which lost 6 bases and 2 bases, there was a span of 14 bases. Looked up from germline, CDR1 is MNHEY and CDR2 is SVGEGT. The CDR3 is 14 residues long. Incomplete CDR3 DNA: TGTGCCAGCAGCAGAAGCGGTAACCCCTACGAG. This sequence encodes CASSRSGNPYE. From start to end, the CDR3 is CASSRSGNPYEQYF.

For this clone: The read ends 3 residues early relative to the CDR3; the germline J gene fills the gap. The V and J genes are TRBV11-2 and TRBJ2-7, with D possibly matching TRBD2 (6 bases). Trimming removed 9 bases at V and 3 bases at J, with 15 bases between. This CDR3 comprises 13 residues. Germline loops: CDR1 SGHAT, CDR2 FQNNGV. CDR3: CASLQGLLYEQYF. The CDR3 DNA, read in part, is TGTGCCAGTCTTCAGGGACTCCTCTACGAG.

With regard to this clone: The CDR3 end falls 3 residues outside the read, so it is completed with the germline J gene. The chain combines TRBV5-1 with TRBJ2-5; 8 bases map to TRBD2. The V gene's germline CDR1 is SGHRS and CDR2 YFSETQ. Unmatched junction bases numbered 9, after V lost 0 bases and J lost 5 bases. CDR3 length: 16 amino acids. The CDR3 bases that were read are TGCGCCAGCAGCTTGGGAGGCAGCGGGAGCGACGAGACC. Translating gives CASSLGGSGSDET. The whole CDR3 protein reads CASSLGGSGSDETQYF.

Comments on this clone: Read sequence stops 3 residues before the CDR3 end, and the germline J gene provides the missing end. The chain employs TRBV19 and TRBJ2-6, with D unclear. The V end was cut by 1 base, the J end by 3 bases, with 10 bases between. CDR3 length: 16 amino acids. Germline V gene lookup returns CDR1 LNHDA and CDR2 SQIVND (reference sequence). The CDR3 reads CASSIGSGGGANVLTF. Partial CDR3 DNA: TGTGCCAGTAGTATAGGTTCGGGTGGTGGGGCCAACGTC.

Notes on this clone: From the germline J gene comes the end of the CDR3, since the read stops 3 residues before it. The rearrangement uses TRBV19 and TRBJ2-1, with 7 nucleotides matching TRBD2. The CDR3 runs 13 residues. The V segment lost 9 bases and the J segment 4 bases; nucleotides outside the gene matches: 6. The V gene's germline CDR1 is LNHDA and CDR2 SQIVND (reference sequence). CDR3 DNA, as far as it was read: TGTGCCAGCACTAGCGCAGTATACAATGAG. This translates into CASTSAVYNE. The entire CDR3 is CASTSAVYNEQFF.

This clone was seen a few times. The read ends 3 residues shy of where the CDR3 ends; the end is completed using the germline J gene. J is TRBJ2-3 and V is TRBV20-1, with 10 bases identical to TRBD1. This CDR3 spans 15 amino acids. V lost 7 bases and J lost 0; bases outside the gene matches: 7. The germline CDR1 and CDR2 sequences are DFQATT and SNEGSKA (reference sequence). The CDR3: CSVLRGQGSTDTQYF. Partial CDR3 DNA: TGCAGTGTGTTACGGGGACAGGGGAGCACAGATACG.

This clone was detected ten times or more. The sequence runs out 3 residues before the end of the CDR3; the remainder is reconstructed from the germline J gene. The chain carries TRBV5-1 and TRBJ1-6; D perhaps matches TRBD1 (5 bases). Trimming removed 4 bases at V and 9 bases at J, with 14 bases between. This CDR3 comprises 14 residues. Germline values: CDR1 SGHRS, CDR2 YFSETQ. CDR3 amino acids: CASSPDTGGSPLHF. The covered CDR3 bases are TGCGCCAGCAGCCCGGACACCGGGGGTTCACCC.

This clone was recorded at least ten times. The read falls 3 residues short of the CDR3 end, and the missing part is taken from the germline J gene. The chain couples TRBV10-3 to TRBJ2-1; perhaps TRBD1 as D (6 bases). Germline V gene lookup returns CDR1 ENHRY and CDR2 SYGVKD. CDR3 length: 12 residues. Between the trimmed V and J ends, which lost 6 bases and 6 bases, there was a span of 9 bases. CDR3 amino acids: CAISTDSNEQFF. The sequenced CDR3 bases are TGTGCCATCAGCACGGACAGCAATGAG.

This clone was counted at least ten times. The read finishes 3 residues shy of the CDR3 end, and the germline J gene is used to complete it. The rearrangement links TRBV11-2 to TRBJ1-5; D possibly corresponds to TRBD1 (5 bases). Germline V lookup: CDR1 SGHAT, CDR2 FQNNGV. CDR3 size: 12 residues. The V and J ends lost 8 bases and 9 bases respectively, with 14 bases between them. The CDR3 spells CASAQERGPQHF. CDR3 bases read: TGTGCCAGCGCTCAAGAAAGGGGGCCC.

This clone was detected ten times or more. The read is 3 residues too short to cover the CDR3 end, so that end is filled in from the germline J gene. V is TRBV5-1 and J is TRBJ1-3, with 10 bases matching TRBD1. V lost 4 bases, J lost 3 bases, and 4 bases stayed unmatched. The CDR3 is 15 residues long. The germline V gene has CDR1 SGHRS and CDR2 YFSETQ. Partial CDR3 DNA: TGCGCCAGCAGCCCCCGGACAGGGGGTGGAAACACC. Translated: CASSPRTGGGNT. The full CDR3 reads CASSPRTGGGNTIYF.

Ten or more counts support this clone. The sequence runs out 3 residues before the end of the CDR3; the remainder is reconstructed from the germline J gene. V usage is TRBV5-1 and J usage is TRBJ2-5; 9 nucleotides agree with TRBD2. Germline CDR1 and CDR2: SGHRS and YFSETQ. This CDR3 is 17 amino acids long. Trimming removed 2 bases from V and 1 base from J; junction bases left unmatched: 9. The CDR3 here is CASSFSSGGRAQETQYF. CDR3 DNA (partial): TGCGCCAGCAGCTTCTCGTCTGGCGGGAGGGCCCAAGAGACC.

For this clone: The read halts 3 residues ahead of the CDR3 end, with the missing end drawn from the germline J gene. The chain joins TRBV7-3 to TRBJ1-2; 7 bases are shared with TRBD1. This CDR3 comprises 17 residues. In germline, CDR1 is SGHTA, CDR2 FQGTGA. V shed 0 bases, J shed 3 bases, and the junction held 10 bases outside the gene matches. The CDR3 reads CASSLTGFGGTDYGYTF. The sequenced CDR3 bases are TGTGCCAGCAGCTTAACAGGGTTTGGAGGGACAGACTATGGC.

This clone was observed many times. The CDR3 is cut off 3 residues early in the read; its end comes from the germline J gene. J is TRBJ1-2 and V is TRBV6-2 or TRBV6-3, with no clear D. This CDR3 contains 14 residues. Looked up from germline, CDR1 is MNHEY and CDR2 is SVGEGT. V was pared by 7 bases and J by 5 bases, with 17 bases between. CDR3 bases read: TGTGCCAGCATCCACTCCGCATCCGGGTATGGC. Translating gives CASIHSASGYG. The complete CDR3 protein is CASIHSASGYGYTF.

A remark on this clone: The missing CDR3 end, 3 residues past where the read stops, is filled in from the germline J gene. The chain recombines TRBV2 with TRBJ2-2; possibly TRBD2 for D (6 bases). Trimming took 8 bases from V and 0 from J, leaving 16 bases between them. There are 16 residues in the CDR3. CDR1 and CDR2 (germline): SNHLY, FYNNEI. The CDR3 here is CASRRSAGPNTGELFF. The sequenced part of the CDR3 DNA is TGTGCCAGCCGAAGGTCCGCGGGGCCGAACACCGGGGAG.

To note about this clone: The CDR3 end lies 3 residues beyond the end of the read and is filled in from the germline J gene. J is TRBJ2-7 and V is TRBV2, with 11 bases identical to TRBD2. Germline CDR1 reads SNHLY; CDR2 reads FYNNEI. The junction had 5 bases not matched to a gene; V was cut back by 7 bases and J by 3 bases. The CDR3 loop spans 14 amino acids. The CDR3 spells CASNKLAGDYEQYF. The sequenced CDR3 bases are TGTGCCAGCAACAAACTAGCGGGGGACTACGAG.

This clone was observed many times. The sequence runs out 3 residues before the end of the CDR3; the remainder is reconstructed from the germline J gene. The chain links TRBV5-1 to TRBJ1-1; weak D call: TRBD1 (5 bases). This CDR3 region has 14 residues. Germline CDR1 and CDR2: SGHRS and YFSETQ. V gave up 4 bases and J gave up 0 bases, with 10 bases separating them. The CDR3 region is CASSTGHLNTEAFF. The sequenced CDR3 bases are TGCGCCAGCAGCACCGGACACCTGAACACTGAA. Looking up the rest from reference TRBV5-1 and TRBJ1-1 gives the full variable domain: KAGVTQTPRYLIKTRGQQVTLSCSPISGHRSVSWYQQTPGQGLQFLFEYFSETQRNKGNFPGRFSGRQFSNSRSEMNVSTLELGDSALYLCASSTGHLNTEAFFGQGTRLTVV.

This clone was counted ten times or more. The read falls 3 residues short of the CDR3 end, and the missing part is taken from the germline J gene. The chain is built from TRBV4-1 and TRBJ2-1, with D possibly TRBD1 on 5 matching bases. Germline assignment: CDR1 MGHRA and CDR2 YSYEKL. Trimming took off 4 bases at V and 8 bases at J, with 18 bases between the two ends. The CDR3 spans 15 residues. The covered CDR3 bases are TGCGCCAGCAGCCGGGCAGACAGTGAAGGCGATGAG. This encodes CASSRADSEGDE. The full-length CDR3 reads as CASSRADSEGDEQFF.

This clone counts as medium-sized. The missing CDR3 end, 3 residues past where the read stops, is filled in from the germline J gene. This chain links TRBV6-2 or TRBV6-3 with TRBJ2-7; D gene uncertain. Trimming took off 2 bases at V and 2 bases at J, with 10 bases between the two ends. Germline CDR1 is MNHEY and CDR2 is SVGEGT. The CDR3 is 14 amino acids. CDR3 in amino acids: CASSYVGTAYEQYF. The CDR3 bases that were read are TGTGCCAGCAGTTACGTAGGTACAGCCTACGAG.

Notes on this clone: The observed sequence ends 3 residues before the CDR3 terminus, with the missing tail filled in from the germline J gene. V is TRBV7-9 and J is TRBJ2-3; maybe TRBD2 (6 bases). CDR3 length: 14 amino acids. Trimming cost V 3 bases and J 2 bases, with 9 bases left between them. Germline-derived CDR1 and CDR2 are SEHNR and FQNEAQ (reference sequence). This CDR3 reads CASSFEGLTDTQYF. CDR3 DNA, as far as it was read: TGTGCCAGCAGCTTTGAGGGACTCACAGATACG.

The table lists this clone with many counts. Sequencing ends 3 residues short of the CDR3 end; the germline J gene provides the rest. V gene TRBV20-1 combines with J gene TRBJ1-6; the D is unclear. Trimming shortened V by 1 base and J by 4 bases, and 5 bases separated the two germline ends. The germline V gene encodes CDR1 DFQATT and CDR2 SNEGSKA (reference sequence). The CDR3 loop spans 13 amino acids. The CDR3 loop is CSARGRYNSPLHF. CDR3 DNA, as far as it was read: TGCAGTGCTAGAGGTCGTTATAATTCACCC.

This clone was seen many times. The CDR3 sequence: CASSSGLTNTDTQYF. CDR3 DNA, as far as it was read: TGTGCCAGCAGCTCGGGACTAACCAACACAGATACG. This chain uses TRBV7-9 with TRBJ2-3; 7 bases are shared with TRBD2. The read comes to an end 3 residues before the CDR3 does, leaving the germline J gene to fill in the end. V lost 4 bases, J lost 2 bases, and 6 bases stayed unmatched. The germline V gene has CDR1 SEHNR and CDR2 FQNEAQ (reference sequence). The CDR3 totals 15 residues.

This clone came up many times. The CDR3 goes on 3 residues after the read ends, and that part is filled in from the germline J gene. The rearrangement uses TRBV5-1 and TRBJ2-5, with 11 nucleotides matching TRBD2. This CDR3 is built from 15 residues. Germline CDR1 is SGHRS and CDR2 is YFSETQ. Losses at the gene ends were 5 bases for V and 5 bases for J; bases not matched to a gene: 8. The CDR3 spells CASSFSGRGIETQYF. CDR3 DNA (partial): TGCGCCAGCAGTTTTAGCGGGAGGGGAATCGAGACC.

This clone appeared a few times. The missing CDR3 end, 3 residues past where the read stops, is filled in from the germline J gene. The rearrangement uses TRBV19 and TRBJ2-1; weak D call: TRBD2 (6 bases). Trimming took off 5 bases at V and 7 bases at J, with 15 bases between the two ends. This CDR3 is 14 amino acids long. Germline CDR1 is LNHDA and CDR2 is SQIVND (reference sequence). CDR3 sequence reads: CASSSGRGWNEQFF. Partial CDR3 DNA: TGTGCCAGTAGTTCCGGGCGGGGTTGGAATGAG.

This clone was counted ten times or more. The read falls 3 residues short of the CDR3 end, and the missing part is taken from the germline J gene. The genes are TRBV29-1 and TRBJ2-4; TRBD1 or TRBD2 may be the D gene (6 bases each). This CDR3 has 16 amino acids. The germline gives CDR1 SQVTM, CDR2 ANQGSEA. Trimming removed 0 bases at V and 3 bases at J, with 15 bases between. The CDR3 DNA, read in part, is TGCAGCGTTGAAGATCCAATACAGGGAGGCAAAAACATT. Translation: CSVEDPIQGGKNI. The entire CDR3 protein reads CSVEDPIQGGKNIQYF.